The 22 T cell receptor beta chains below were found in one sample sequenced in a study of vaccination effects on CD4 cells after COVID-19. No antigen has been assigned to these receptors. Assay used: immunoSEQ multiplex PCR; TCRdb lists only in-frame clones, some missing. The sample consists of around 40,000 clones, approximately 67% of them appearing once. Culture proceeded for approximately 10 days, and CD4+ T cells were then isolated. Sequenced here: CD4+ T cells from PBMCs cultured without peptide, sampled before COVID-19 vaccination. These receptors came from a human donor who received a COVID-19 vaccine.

The CDR3 nucleotides are TGTGCCAGCAGCCAAGAGGTCAACAATGAGCAGTTCTTC. Its translation is CASSQEVNNEQFF. The rearrangement joins TRBV4-2 to TRBJ2-1; D remains ambiguous. This CDR3 has 13 amino acids. With 0 bases removed from V and 5 bases from J, the gap between germline ends came to 5 bases. Germline loops: CDR1 LGHNA, CDR2 YNFKEQ.

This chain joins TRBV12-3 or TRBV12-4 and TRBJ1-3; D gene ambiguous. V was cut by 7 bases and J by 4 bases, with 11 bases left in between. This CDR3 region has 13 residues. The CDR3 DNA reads TGTGCCAGCACACGAATGCCCGGAAACACCATATATTTT. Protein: CASTRMPGNTIYF.

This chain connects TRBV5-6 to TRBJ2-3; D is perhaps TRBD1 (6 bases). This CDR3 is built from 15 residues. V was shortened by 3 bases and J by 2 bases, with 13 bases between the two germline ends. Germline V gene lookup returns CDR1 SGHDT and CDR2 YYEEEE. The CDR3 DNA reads TGTGCCAGCAGCTCTCCGGGACACTTCACAGATACGCAGTATTTT. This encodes CASSSPGHFTDTQYF. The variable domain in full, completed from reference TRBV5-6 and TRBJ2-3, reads DAGVTQSPTHLIKTRGQQVTLRCSPKSGHDTVSWYQQALGQGPQFIFQYYEEEERQRGNFPDRFSGHQFPNYSSELNVNALLLGDSALYLCASSSPGHFTDTQYFGPGTRLTVL.

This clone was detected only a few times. CDR3 in amino acids: CASSLVAAELFF. The DNA of the CDR3 is TGTGCCAGTAGTTTAGTCGCCGCGGAGCTGTTTTTT. The chain is built from TRBV19 and TRBJ2-2; no definite D call. Germline values: CDR1 LNHDA, CDR2 SQIVND (reference sequence). Deletions cut 5 bases from V and 10 bases from J, with 11 bases between. The CDR3 length is 12 residues.

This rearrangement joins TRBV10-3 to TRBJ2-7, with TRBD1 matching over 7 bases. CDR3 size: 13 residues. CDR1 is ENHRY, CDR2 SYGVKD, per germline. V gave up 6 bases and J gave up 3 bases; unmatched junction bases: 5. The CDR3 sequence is CAIRGRQGYEQYF. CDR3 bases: TGTGCCATCAGAGGAAGACAGGGCTACGAGCAGTACTTC.

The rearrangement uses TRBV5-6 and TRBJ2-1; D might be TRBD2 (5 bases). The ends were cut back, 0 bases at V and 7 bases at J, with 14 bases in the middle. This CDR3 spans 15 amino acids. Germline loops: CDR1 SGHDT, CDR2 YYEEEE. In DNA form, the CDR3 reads TGTGCCAGCAGCTTGGCCTCACTTCCGGGGAATGAGCAGTTCTTC. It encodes CASSLASLPGNEQFF.

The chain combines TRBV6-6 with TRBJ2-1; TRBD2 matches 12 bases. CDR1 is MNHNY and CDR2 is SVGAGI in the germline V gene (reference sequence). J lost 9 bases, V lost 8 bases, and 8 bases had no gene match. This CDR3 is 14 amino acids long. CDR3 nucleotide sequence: TGTGCCAGCGCCCCACTAGCGGGAGGCGGTGAGCAGTTCTTC. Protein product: CASAPLAGGGEQFF.

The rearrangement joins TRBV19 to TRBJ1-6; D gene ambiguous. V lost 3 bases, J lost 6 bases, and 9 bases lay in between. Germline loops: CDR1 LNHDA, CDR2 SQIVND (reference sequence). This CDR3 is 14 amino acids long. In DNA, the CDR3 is TGTGCCAGTAGTATGTGGCAGAGTAATTCACCCCTCCACTTT. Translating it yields CASSMWQSNSPLHF.

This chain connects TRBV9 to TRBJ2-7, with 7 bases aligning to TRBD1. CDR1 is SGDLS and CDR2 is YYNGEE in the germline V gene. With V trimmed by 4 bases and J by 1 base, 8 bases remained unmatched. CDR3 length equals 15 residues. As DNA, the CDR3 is TGTGCCAGCAGCAAAGGACAGGCAGTTTCCTACGAGCAGTACTTC. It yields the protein CASSKGQAVSYEQYF.

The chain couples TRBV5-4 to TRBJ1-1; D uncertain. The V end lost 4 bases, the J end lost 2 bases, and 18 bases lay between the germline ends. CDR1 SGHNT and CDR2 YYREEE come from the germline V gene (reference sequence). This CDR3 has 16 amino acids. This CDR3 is CASSPWSRATNTEAFF. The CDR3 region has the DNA TGTGCCAGCAGCCCCTGGAGCCGGGCGACAAACACTGAAGCTTTCTTT.

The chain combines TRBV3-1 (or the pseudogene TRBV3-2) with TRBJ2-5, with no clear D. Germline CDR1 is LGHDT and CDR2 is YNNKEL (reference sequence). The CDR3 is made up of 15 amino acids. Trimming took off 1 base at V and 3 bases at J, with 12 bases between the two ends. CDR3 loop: CASSQGATSEETQYF. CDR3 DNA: TGTGCCAGCAGCCAAGGGGCTACCTCAGAAGAGACCCAGTACTTC.

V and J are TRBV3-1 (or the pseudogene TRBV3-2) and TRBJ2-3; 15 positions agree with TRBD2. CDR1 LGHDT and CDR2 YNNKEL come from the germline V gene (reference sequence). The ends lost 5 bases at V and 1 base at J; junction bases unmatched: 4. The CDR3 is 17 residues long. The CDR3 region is CASSSRTSGRGTDTQYF. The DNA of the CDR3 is TGTGCCAGCAGCTCCCGGACTAGCGGGAGGGGCACAGATACGCAGTATTTT.

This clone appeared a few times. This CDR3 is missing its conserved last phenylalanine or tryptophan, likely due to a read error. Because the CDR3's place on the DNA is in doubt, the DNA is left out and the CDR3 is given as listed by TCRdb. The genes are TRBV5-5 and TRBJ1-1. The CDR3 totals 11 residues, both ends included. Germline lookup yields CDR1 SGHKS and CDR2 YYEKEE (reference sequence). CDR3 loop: CASSLAFGIGG.

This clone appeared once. This CDR3 is CASSLEQGARYNSPLHF. Here the CDR3 DNA reads TGTGCCAGCAGCTTGGAACAGGGGGCAAGGTATAATTCACCCCTCCACTTT. The gene calls are TRBV5-6 and TRBJ1-6; 9 nucleotides align to TRBD1. This CDR3 comprises 17 residues. Germline V gene data show CDR1 as SGHDT and CDR2 as YYEEEE. Losses at the gene ends were 0 bases for V and 4 bases for J; bases not matched to a gene: 5. Supplemented by reference TRBV5-6 and TRBJ1-6, the full variable domain reads DAGVTQSPTHLIKTRGQQVTLRCSPKSGHDTVSWYQQALGQGPQFIFQYYEEEERQRGNFPDRFSGHQFPNYSSELNVNALLLGDSALYLCASSLEQGARYNSPLHFGNGTRLTVT.

The CDR3 protein is CASSEFAGAQPQHF. CDR3 nucleotides: TGTGCCAGCAGTGAGTTCGCAGGTGCACAGCCCCAGCATTTT. The V and J genes are TRBV2 and TRBJ1-5; D is ambiguous. Trimming left V 3 bases short and J 7 bases short, with 13 bases between. Germline values: CDR1 SNHLY, CDR2 FYNNEI. The CDR3 sequence is 14 residues long.

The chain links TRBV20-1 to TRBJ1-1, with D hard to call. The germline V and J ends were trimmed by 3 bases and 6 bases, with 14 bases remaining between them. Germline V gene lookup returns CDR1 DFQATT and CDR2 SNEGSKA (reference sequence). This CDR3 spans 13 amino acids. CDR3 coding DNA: TGCAGTGCTAGTCACCGGGTGGACGCTGAAGCTTTCTTT. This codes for CSASHRVDAEAFF.

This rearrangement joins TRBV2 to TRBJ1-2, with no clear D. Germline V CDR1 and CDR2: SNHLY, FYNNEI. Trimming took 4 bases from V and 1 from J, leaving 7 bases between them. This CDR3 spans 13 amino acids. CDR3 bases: TGTGCCAGCAGTGTCGGTAGTAACTATGGCTACACCTTC. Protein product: CASSVGSNYGYTF. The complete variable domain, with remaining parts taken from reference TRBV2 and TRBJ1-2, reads EPEVTQTPSHQVTQMGQEVILRCVPISNHLYFYWYRQILGQKVEFLVSFYNNEISEKSEIFDDQFSVERPDGSNFTLKIRSTKLEDSAMYFCASSVGSNYGYTFGSGTRLTVV.

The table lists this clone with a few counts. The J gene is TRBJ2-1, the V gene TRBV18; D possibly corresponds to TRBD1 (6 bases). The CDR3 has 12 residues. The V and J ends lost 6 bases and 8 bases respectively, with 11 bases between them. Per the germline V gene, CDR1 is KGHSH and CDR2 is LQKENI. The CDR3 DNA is TGTGCCAGCTCGCACAGGGAACATGAGCAGTTCTTC. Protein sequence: CASSHREHEQFF.

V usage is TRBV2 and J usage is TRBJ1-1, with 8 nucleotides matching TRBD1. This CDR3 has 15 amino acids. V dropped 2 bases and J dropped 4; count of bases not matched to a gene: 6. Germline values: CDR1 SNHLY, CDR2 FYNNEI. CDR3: CASSEQGAMGTEAFF. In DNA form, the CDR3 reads TGTGCCAGCAGTGAACAGGGGGCAATGGGCACTGAAGCTTTCTTT.

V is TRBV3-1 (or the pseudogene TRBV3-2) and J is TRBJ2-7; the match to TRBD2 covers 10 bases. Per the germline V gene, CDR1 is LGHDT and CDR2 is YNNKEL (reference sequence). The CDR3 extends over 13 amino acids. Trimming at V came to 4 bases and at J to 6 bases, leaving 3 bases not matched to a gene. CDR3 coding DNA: TGTGCCAGCAGCCCTCGGACTAGCGGCGAGCAGTACTTC. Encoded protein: CASSPRTSGEQYF.

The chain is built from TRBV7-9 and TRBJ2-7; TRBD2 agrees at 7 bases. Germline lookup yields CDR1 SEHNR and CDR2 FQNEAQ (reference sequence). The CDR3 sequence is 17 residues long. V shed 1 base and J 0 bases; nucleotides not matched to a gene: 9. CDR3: CASSLGQHRTSSYEQYF. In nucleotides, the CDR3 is TGTGCCAGCAGCTTAGGTCAGCACAGGACTAGCTCCTACGAGCAGTACTTC.

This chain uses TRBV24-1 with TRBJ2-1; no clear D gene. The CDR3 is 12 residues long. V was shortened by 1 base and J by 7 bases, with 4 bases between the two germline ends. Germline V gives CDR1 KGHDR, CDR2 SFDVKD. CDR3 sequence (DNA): TGTGCCACCAGTGATTTAGGTAATGAGCAGTTCTTC. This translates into CATSDLGNEQFF.